This passage covers 22 T cell receptor beta chains from one sample sequenced in a study of blood T cell repertoires in COVID-19 (dated by TCRdb to about 2020). The library was produced with the immunoSEQ multiplex PCR assay. This is the immuneACCESS table as TCRdb keeps it, with only in-frame sequences that have V and J called. A part of the clones is gone; compared with another copy, unresolved V genes explain less than half, and the rest is unexplained. This sample lists a few hundred thousand clones; 80% to 90% were detected once. Of the sample, about 6.8% falls within the top ten clones. The sample comprised peripheral blood. The receptors come from a man aged 18-30 years who had recovered from COVID-19.

The V call is TRBV6-5, the J call TRBJ1-3; D is unclear. Germline CDR1 reads MNHEY; CDR2 reads SVGAGI. The CDR3 is 13 amino acids. The ends were cut back, 4 bases at V and 2 bases at J, with 6 bases in the middle. CDR3 nucleotides: TGTGCCAGCAGTTCTAATCCTGGAAACACCATATATTTT. This gives the protein CASSSNPGNTIYF.

This chain uses TRBV4-2 with TRBJ2-3, with D unresolved. V was clipped by 1 base and J by 6 bases, with 8 bases between them. This CDR3 contains 13 residues. Per the germline V gene, CDR1 is LGHNA and CDR2 is YNFKEQ. The CDR3 nucleotides read TGTGCCAGCAGCCAAGGCTTGAGGGATACGCAGTATTTT. It encodes CASSQGLRDTQYF.

The rearrangement uses TRBV7-2 and TRBJ1-2; D possibly corresponds to TRBD1 (5 bases). This CDR3 contains 14 residues. The germline CDR1 and CDR2 sequences are SGHTA and FQGNSA. Trimming removed 3 bases at V and 3 bases at J, with 11 bases between. CDR3 in amino acids: CASSLGAGHYGYTF. The CDR3 DNA sequence: TGTGCCAGCAGCTTGGGCGCAGGGCACTATGGCTACACCTTC.

V is TRBV7-2 and J is TRBJ2-7; D is perhaps TRBD1 (5 bases). The CDR3 extends over 14 amino acids. V gave up 5 bases and J gave up 3 bases, with 14 bases separating them. Germline values: CDR1 SGHTA, CDR2 FQGNSA. Here the CDR3 DNA reads TGTGCCAGCAGCCAAGGGGCGGAAAACTACGAGCAGTACTTC. Encoded protein: CASSQGAENYEQYF. Full variable domain (outside the CDR3, taken from reference TRBV7-2 and TRBJ2-7): GAGVSQSPSNKVTEKGKDVELRCDPISGHTALYWYRQSLGQGLEFLIYFQGNSAPDKSGLPSDRFSAERTGGSVSTLTIQRTQQEDSAVYLCASSQGAENYEQYFGPGTRLTVT.

This clone was seen once. V and J are TRBV19 and TRBJ2-7, with D perhaps matching TRBD1 (6 bases). Germline CDR1 reads LNHDA; CDR2 reads SQIVND (reference sequence). V lost 2 bases, J lost 5 bases, and 10 bases lay in between. The CDR3 sequence is 13 residues long. CDR3 protein: CASSITTGNEQYF. CDR3 nucleotide sequence: TGTGCCAGTAGTATAACAACAGGGAACGAGCAGTACTTC.

The rearrangement links TRBV5-1 to TRBJ2-5, with a tentative D call TRBD2 (6 bases). Per germline, CDR1 SGHRS and CDR2 YFSETQ. V was cut by 4 bases and J by 2 bases, with 15 bases left in between. The CDR3 length is 15 residues. Written as DNA, the CDR3 is TGCGCCAGCAGCCCCAACCTCGGGACTCAAGAGACCCAGTACTTC. Translating gives CASSPNLGTQETQYF.

The gene calls are TRBV2 and TRBJ2-2; D is unresolved. V was cut by 5 bases and J by 5 bases, with 6 bases left in between. This CDR3 region has 12 residues. CDR1 is SNHLY, CDR2 FYNNEI, per germline. The CDR3 nucleotides are TGTGCCAGCAGTACCGGGACCGGGGAGCTGTTTTTT. It translates to CASSTGTGELFF. The full variable domain, in which reference TRBV2 and TRBJ2-2 provide the parts outside the CDR3, is EPEVTQTPSHQVTQMGQEVILRCVPISNHLYFYWYRQILGQKVEFLVSFYNNEISEKSEIFDDQFSVERPDGSNFTLKIRSTKLEDSAMYFCASSTGTGELFFGEGSRLTVL.

This chain links TRBV30 with TRBJ2-2; 10 positions agree with TRBD2. This CDR3 contains 17 residues. The V and J ends lost 3 bases and 4 bases, in that order; junction bases with no gene match: 11. Germline lookup yields CDR1 GTSNPN and CDR2 SVGIG (reference sequence). The CDR3 loop is CAWRGLAGVRGTGELFF. The CDR3 region has the DNA TGTGCCTGGAGAGGGCTAGCGGGAGTCCGTGGCACCGGGGAGCTGTTTTTT.

This chain joins TRBV5-1 and TRBJ1-2, with 8 nucleotides matching TRBD1. V shed 6 bases and J 4 bases; nucleotides not matched to a gene: 8. The germline CDR1 and CDR2 sequences are SGHRS and YFSETQ. CDR3 length: 14 residues. The CDR3 nucleotides are TGCGCCAGCAACCCGGGACAGGTGGGCTATGGCTACACCTTC. As protein: CASNPGQVGYGYTF.

The chain joins TRBV4-3 to TRBJ2-4; D call uncertain. The germline CDR1 and CDR2 sequences are LGHNA and YSLEER. The CDR3 loop spans 13 amino acids. The V end was cut by 2 bases, the J end by 6 bases, with 8 bases between. Here the CDR3 reads CASSQNELNIQYF. The CDR3 DNA reads as TGCGCCAGCAGCCAAAATGAACTAAACATTCAGTACTTC.

The CDR3 reads CASSSFTGNQPQHF. The CDR3 nucleotides are TGTGCCAGCAGTTCCTTTACAGGAAATCAGCCCCAGCATTTT. The chain links TRBV27 to TRBJ1-5; D may be TRBD1 (5 bases). CDR3 length: 14 residues. Germline CDR1 is MNHEY and CDR2 is SMNVEV (reference sequence). V was clipped by 4 bases and J by 4 bases, with 11 bases between them.

The CDR3 DNA reads TGCAGCGGCAAGACAGGGATCAATGAGCAGTTCTTC. Its protein product is CSGKTGINEQFF. The chain couples TRBV29-1 to TRBJ2-1; 7 nucleotides line up with TRBD1. From germline, CDR1 is SQVTM and CDR2 ANQGSEA. The J segment lost 6 bases and the V segment lost 7 bases, leaving 6 bases of the junction unmatched. CDR3 size: 12 residues.

The gene calls are TRBV27 and TRBJ2-1; tentative D call: TRBD2 (5 bases). Trimming left V 2 bases short and J 7 bases short, with 15 bases between. This CDR3 contains 15 residues. CDR1 is MNHEY, CDR2 SMNVEV, per germline (reference sequence). CDR3 protein: CASSLPGEGSNEQFF. The CDR3 DNA reads as TGTGCCAGCAGTTTACCCGGGGAAGGTTCTAATGAGCAGTTCTTC.

This chain links TRBV19 with TRBJ1-2, with D unclear. This CDR3 spans 13 amino acids. V was cut by 5 bases and J by 2 bases, with 9 bases left in between. Germline-derived CDR1 and CDR2 are LNHDA and SQIVND (reference sequence). For the CDR3, the DNA is TGTGCCAGTAGTTTTGCAGGAAACTATGGCTACACCTTC. Protein sequence: CASSFAGNYGYTF.

This chain joins TRBV7-9 and TRBJ1-2, with TRBD1 matching 8 bases. Trimming took 3 bases from V and 8 from J; bases not matched to a gene: 11. Germline V CDR1 and CDR2: SEHNR, FQNEAQ (reference sequence). This CDR3 has 15 amino acids. CDR3 coding DNA: TGTGCCAGCAGCTTCTGGACAGGGTCATCCGAGGGCTACACCTTC. Amino acids: CASSFWTGSSEGYTF.

The V and J genes are TRBV5-8 and TRBJ1-6, with D possibly being TRBD1 (6 bases). This CDR3 spans 14 amino acids. The ends were cut back, 4 bases at V and 5 bases at J, with 10 bases in the middle. Germline CDR1 is SGHTS and CDR2 is YDEGEE. CDR3 coding DNA: TGTGCCAGCAGCGTCGGGACAAATAATTCACCCCTCCACTTT. Protein sequence: CASSVGTNNSPLHF. Filled out from reference TRBV5-8 and TRBJ1-6, the complete variable domain reads EAGVTQSPTHLIKTRGQQATLRCSPISGHTSVYWYQQALGLGLQFLLWYDEGEERNRGNFPPRFSGRQFPNYSSELNVNALELEDSALYLCASSVGTNNSPLHFGNGTRLTVT.

CDR3 residues: CASSQEAGGEQFF. The DNA of the CDR3 is TGCGCCAGCAGCCAAGAAGCGGGGGGTGAGCAGTTCTTC. The chain employs TRBV4-1 and TRBJ2-1; 9 nucleotides match TRBD2. The CDR3 is 13 residues long. CDR1 and CDR2 from the germline V gene are MGHRA and YSYEKL. Trimming cost V 0 bases and J 9 bases; bases outside gene matches: 0.

In the case of this clone: This CDR3 is also generated by other DNA sequences in the sample. This chain uses TRBV27 with TRBJ1-2; D is unresolved. The germline V gene encodes CDR1 MNHEY and CDR2 SMNVEV (reference sequence). This CDR3 has 13 residues. Trimming pared 2 bases from V and 2 bases from J, leaving 6 bases between. The CDR3 DNA sequence: TGTGCCAGCAGTTTAACAGAGAACTATGGCTACACCTTC. This encodes CASSLTENYGYTF.

The J gene is TRBJ2-1, the V gene TRBV2, with TRBD2 matching 8 bases. CDR3 length: 15 amino acids. The V and J ends lost 6 bases and 7 bases, in that order; junction bases with no gene match: 11. CDR1 is SNHLY and CDR2 is FYNNEI in the germline V gene. The chain's CDR3 is CASRAPGLVFNEQFF. The CDR3 DNA reads TGTGCCAGCAGAGCTCCGGGACTAGTATTTAATGAGCAGTTCTTC.

The gene calls are TRBV19 and TRBJ2-1; the match to TRBD2 covers 11 bases. With 2 bases clipped from V and 7 bases from J, the junction kept 10 bases outside the gene matches. The CDR3 runs 17 residues. The germline CDR1 and CDR2 sequences are LNHDA and SQIVND (reference sequence). For the CDR3, the DNA is TGTGCCAGTAGTATACCCACACTAGCGGGGGAGAGGAATGAGCAGTTCTTC. Amino acid sequence: CASSIPTLAGERNEQFF.

The V and J genes are TRBV6-2 or TRBV6-3 and TRBJ1-6, with 7 bases that match TRBD1. There are 14 residues in the CDR3. J was trimmed by 10 bases and V by 4 bases; bases with no gene match: 7. CDR1 is MNHEY, CDR2 SVGEGT, per germline. The CDR3, as DNA: TGTGCCAGCAGTTCCCAGGGGGTCTTGTCACCCCTCCACTTT. Residues: CASSSQGVLSPLHF.

The chain joins TRBV7-2 to TRBJ2-1; 8 nucleotides align to TRBD2. From germline, CDR1 is SGHTA and CDR2 FQGNSA. The CDR3 spans 16 residues. With V trimmed by 5 bases and J by 4 bases, 10 bases remained unmatched. Here the CDR3 reads CASSHERGLLYNEQFF. The DNA for the CDR3 is TGTGCCAGCAGCCACGAGCGGGGGCTTCTTTACAATGAGCAGTTCTTC. Full variable domain (missing parts from reference TRBV7-2 and TRBJ2-1): GAGVSQSPSNKVTEKGKDVELRCDPISGHTALYWYRQSLGQGLEFLIYFQGNSAPDKSGLPSDRFSAERTGGSVSTLTIQRTQQEDSAVYLCASSHERGLLYNEQFFGPGTRLTVL.